Included here is one T cell receptor beta chain sequence, with context. MiXCR, applied by TCRdb to the RT-PCR reads, yields one record per CDR3 protein. The sample lists about 3,000 distinct CDR3 sequences, 70% to 90% occurring once. This CDR3 region has 15 residues. V lost 0 bases and J lost 7; bases outside the gene matches: 2. This sample stems from a study of yellow fever vaccine responses in identical twins. The receptor comes from a woman aged 18-29 years who received the yellow fever vaccine. This chain links TRBV23-1 with TRBJ2-1; TRBD2 matches at 11 bases. TRBV23-1 is an ORF, and what it does is uncertain. The sample here was T cells from blood (PBMCs), unsorted or a sorted subset (not recorded which), taken before or after yellow fever vaccination (not recorded which). The CDR3 nucleotides are TGCGCCAGCAGTCAATCTAGCGGGGGGGGAAATGAGCAGTTCTTC. Protein product: CASSQSSGGGNEQFF.